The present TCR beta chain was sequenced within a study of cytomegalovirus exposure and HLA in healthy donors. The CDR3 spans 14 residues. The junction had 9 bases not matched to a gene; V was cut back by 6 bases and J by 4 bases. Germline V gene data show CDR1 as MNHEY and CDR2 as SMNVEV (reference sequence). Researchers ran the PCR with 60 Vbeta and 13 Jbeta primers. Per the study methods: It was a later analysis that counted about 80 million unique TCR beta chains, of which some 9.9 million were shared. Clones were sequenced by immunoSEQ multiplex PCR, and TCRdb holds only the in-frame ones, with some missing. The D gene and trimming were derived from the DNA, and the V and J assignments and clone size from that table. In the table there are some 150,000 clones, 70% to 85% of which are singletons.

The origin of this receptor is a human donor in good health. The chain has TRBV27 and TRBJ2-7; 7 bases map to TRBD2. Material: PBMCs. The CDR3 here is CASSRGGGWYEQYF. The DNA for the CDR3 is TGTGCCAGCAGCCGAGGCGGGGGTTGGTACGAGCAGTACTTC.